This T cell receptor beta chain originates from a study of T cell responses to AZD1222 COVID-19 vaccine. Study-wide results and caveats: The study found vaccine-associated CD4 TCRs spanning spike, dominant at 160-218 and 743-854. Rises in breadth and depth of Spike-specific TCRs came after two AZD1222 doses.

Trimming removed 7 bases from V and 4 bases from J, with 14 bases in between. The CDR3 sequence is 15 residues long. Germline V gene lookup returns CDR1 SNHLY and CDR2 FYNNEI. In the case of this clone: Its antigen is unknown.

Clones were sequenced by immunoSEQ multiplex PCR, and TCRdb holds only the in-frame ones, with some missing. The sample holds 90,000 to 140,000 clones, 88% seen once. The material was peripheral blood, obtained on day 0 of AZD1222 vaccination. The sequence was obtained from an adult in good health. This chain uses TRBV2 with TRBJ1-6, with a possible D match to TRBD1 (6 bases). Here the CDR3 reads CASTLGQQYNSPLHF. The DNA of the CDR3 is TGTGCCAGCACCCTCGGACAGCAGTATAATTCACCCCTCCACTTT.